This TCR beta chain was sequenced for a study of response to subunit inactivated influenza vaccine. TCRdb independently ran MiXCR on the RT-PCR reads; one entry per CDR3 protein. The data hold roughly 500,000 distinct CDR3 sequences, with under 25% observed a single time. V was shortened by 1 base and J by 0 bases, with 10 bases between the two germline ends. CDR3 length equals 16 residues. CDR1 is MGHRA, CDR2 YSYEKL, per germline. This sample was also put to use in a study of T cells expressing NK-cell markers. As that report states: For TCR beta, cDNA was produced by 5'RACE template switching with UMIs. An anti-gamma-delta TCR antibody restricted sorting to alpha-beta TCR T cells in several experiments. NKG2C+ dominant clonotype frequencies in roughly six donors were about 1.0-8% of CD8+ T cells.

The TCR comes from a man aged 45 to 65 who received an inactivated influenza vaccine. The genes are TRBV4-1 and TRBJ2-1; possible D gene TRBD2, 5 bases. Source: CD4+ T cells sorted from PBMCs, taken 11 to 12 days after vaccination. CDR3 in amino acids: CASSQGTRSSYNEQFF. In DNA, the CDR3 is TGCGCCAGCAGCCAAGGGACTCGGAGCTCCTACAATGAGCAGTTCTTC.